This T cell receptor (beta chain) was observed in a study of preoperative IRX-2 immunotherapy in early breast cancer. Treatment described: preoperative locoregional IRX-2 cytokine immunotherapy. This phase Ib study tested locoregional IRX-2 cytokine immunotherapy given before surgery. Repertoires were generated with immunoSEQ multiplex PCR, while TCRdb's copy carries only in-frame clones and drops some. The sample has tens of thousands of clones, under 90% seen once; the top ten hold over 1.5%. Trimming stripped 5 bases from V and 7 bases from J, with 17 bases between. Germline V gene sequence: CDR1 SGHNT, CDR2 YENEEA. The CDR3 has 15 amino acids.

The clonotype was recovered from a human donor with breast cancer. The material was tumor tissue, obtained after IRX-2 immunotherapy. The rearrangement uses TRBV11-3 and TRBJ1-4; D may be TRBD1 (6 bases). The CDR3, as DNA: TGTGCCAGCAGCATGCCGGGACACGGACTTGAAAAACTGTTTTTT. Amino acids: CASSMPGHGLEKLFF.